This T cell receptor beta chain was retrieved from a study of shared clonotypes between healthy human individuals. Points from the study as a whole: Relative to their counterparts shared across all four donors, non-shared clonotypes exhibited diminished generation probabilities.

The repertoire was sequenced with immunoSEQ multiplex PCR; TCRdb's copy has only in-frame clones and lacks some. The repertoire has roughly 1.4 million clones, 98% of them found once; the top ten carry approximately 0.4%. Regarding this clone: Antigen specificity is unknown.

V was cut by 10 bases and J by 6 bases, with 22 bases left in between. This CDR3 is built from 14 residues. Per germline, CDR1 SGHNT and CDR2 YENEEA. This TCR was recovered from a young man in good health. This chain links TRBV11-3 with TRBJ2-7, with D tentatively TRBD1 or TRBD2 (5 bases each). Sequencing was done on a sample of naive CD4+ T cells sorted from blood. Subset here: CD45RA+ positively selected. The CDR3 spells CAIIDRDLASEQYF. The CDR3 DNA is TGTGCCATCATTGACCGGGACCTGGCCAGCGAGCAGTACTTC.